These 27 T cell receptor beta chains were all obtained from the same sample, sequenced in a study of CD8 T cells in Susac syndrome. Random hexamers were used to reverse transcribe the RNA input (about 0.45 to 1 ug). TCRdb itself ran the immunoSEQ multiplex PCR reads through MiXCR, one entry per CDR3 protein. Here the sample spans 150,000 or so distinct CDR3 sequences, approximately 95% being singletons. The sequenced material came from CD4+ T cells from PBMCs. The receptors originated from a human donor with Susac syndrome.

The CDR3 is CSASGARDNTEAFF. CDR3 in DNA: TGCAGTGCTAGTGGGGCCCGGGACAACACTGAAGCTTTCTTT. The chain uses TRBV20-1 and TRBJ1-1; D is possibly TRBD1 (5 bases). This CDR3 is 14 amino acids long. CDR1 and CDR2 (germline): DFQATT, SNEGSKA (reference sequence). V shed 3 bases and J shed 2 bases, with 13 bases lying between them.

The rearrangement links TRBV5-4 to TRBJ2-3; D not resolved. The CDR3 loop spans 12 amino acids. The V end was cut by 4 bases, the J end by 2 bases, with 5 bases between. Germline V gives CDR1 SGHNT, CDR2 YYREEE (reference sequence). The CDR3 DNA reads TGTGCCAGCAGCCACACCACAGATACGCAGTATTTT. Its translation is CASSHTTDTQYF.

This clonotype has just one count. This chain's CDR3 is CASSIDRQGTNEQFF. The CDR3 coding sequence is TGTGCCAGTAGTATAGACCGACAGGGGACCAATGAGCAGTTCTTC. The chain couples TRBV19 to TRBJ2-1; 8 bases are a match to TRBD1. After removal of 0 bases from V and 6 bases from J, the junction contained 4 bases not matched to a gene. The CDR3 loop spans 15 amino acids. Per germline, CDR1 LNHDA and CDR2 SQIVND (reference sequence).

The rearrangement joins TRBV20-1 to TRBJ2-3; possible D gene TRBD1, 5 bases. V lost 1 base, J lost 2 bases, and 13 bases lay in between. CDR3 length: 15 residues. Germline V gene sequence: CDR1 DFQATT, CDR2 SNEGSKA (reference sequence). The DNA for the CDR3 is TGCAGTGCTAGAGGAGAAAGGGGCGCCACAGATACGCAGTATTTT. Protein product: CSARGERGATDTQYF.

The rearrangement links TRBV29-1 to TRBJ2-1; no definite D call. CDR3 size: 11 residues. V was shortened by 4 bases and J by 10 bases, with 11 bases between the two germline ends. Germline-derived CDR1 and CDR2 are SQVTM and ANQGSEA. CDR3 DNA sequence: TGCAGCGTTGTTTGGGTAGTAGAGCAGTTCTTC. It specifies CSVVWVVEQFF.

The V gene is TRBV12-3 or TRBV12-4, the J gene TRBJ1-5; TRBD1 aligns across 7 bases. This CDR3 is 13 amino acids long. The ends lost 6 bases at V and 11 bases at J; junction bases unmatched: 10. As DNA, the CDR3 is TGTGCCAGCAGCTCCGGGACAGCGAGGGCCCAGCATTTT. Amino acid sequence: CASSSGTARAQHF.

The chain has TRBV29-1 and TRBJ1-1; no reliable D call. Germline V gene lookup returns CDR1 SQVTM and CDR2 ANQGSEA. Trimming left V 4 bases short and J 0 bases short, with 12 bases between. The CDR3 is 14 amino acids. The CDR3 bases are TGCAGCGTTGTAGAGAATTTTATGAACACTGAAGCTTTCTTT. Translated, it gives CSVVENFMNTEAFF.

This clonotype was observed once. V and J are TRBV2 and TRBJ2-7, with TRBD1 identical over 8 bases. CDR3 length: 13 amino acids. Germline CDR1 SNHLY, CDR2 FYNNEI. The ends lost 7 bases at V and 7 bases at J; junction bases unmatched: 9. CDR3 sequence reads: CASKADRGWEQYF. CDR3 DNA: TGTGCCAGCAAGGCCGACAGGGGTTGGGAGCAGTACTTC.

J is TRBJ2-3 and V is TRBV29-1; perhaps TRBD2 as D (6 bases). Per the germline V gene, CDR1 is SQVTM and CDR2 is ANQGSEA. Trimming took 4 bases from V and 1 from J, leaving 15 bases between them. The CDR3 contains 15 residues. As DNA, the CDR3 is TGCAGCGTTGTAGTAGGGAGGCCTCGCACAGATACGCAGTATTTT. Amino acid sequence: CSVVVGRPRTDTQYF.

The chain is built from TRBV5-4 and TRBJ1-2; D unresolved. The germline gives CDR1 SGHNT, CDR2 YYREEE (reference sequence). The CDR3 is 12 residues long. Trimming took 1 base from V and 8 from J, leaving 9 bases between them. The CDR3 loop is CASSLLLGGYTF. The CDR3 DNA sequence: TGTGCCAGCAGCTTGCTACTGGGGGGCTACACCTTC. The full variable domain, rest sourced from reference TRBV5-4 and TRBJ1-2, is ETGVTQSPTHLIKTRGQQVTLRCSSQSGHNTVSWYQQALGQGPQFIFQYYREEENGRGNFPPRFSGLQFPNYSSELNVNALELDDSALYLCASSLLLGGYTFGSGTRLTVV.

The count of this clonotype is one. V usage is TRBV4-3 and J usage is TRBJ1-2, with 11 bases matching TRBD1. V was clipped by 4 bases and J by 8 bases; unmatched bases: 12. Germline-derived CDR1 and CDR2 are LGHNA and YSLEER. The CDR3 length is 16 residues. In nucleotides, the CDR3 is TGCGCCAGCAGCCGGGCGACCGGGACAGGGGGAGACGGCTACACCTTC. This gives the protein CASSRATGTGGDGYTF.

V and J are TRBV15 and TRBJ2-1; the match to TRBD2 covers 9 bases. The J segment lost 7 bases and the V segment lost 4 bases, leaving 5 bases of the junction unmatched. This CDR3 contains 14 residues. Germline loops: CDR1 LNHNV, CDR2 YYDKDF (reference sequence). The CDR3 nucleotides read TGTGCCACCAGCAAGGGGACTAGCAGGAATGAGCAGTTCTTC. It codes for CATSKGTSRNEQFF.

The chain uses TRBV4-3 and TRBJ2-1; a possible D gene is TRBD2 (6 bases). V was clipped by 1 base and J by 5 bases, with 24 bases between them. Germline CDR1 and CDR2: LGHNA and YSLEER. This CDR3 has 19 residues. The CDR3 is CASSQALARLKQKNNEQFF. Written as DNA, the CDR3 is TGCGCCAGCAGCCAAGCGCTAGCGCGACTGAAACAGAAAAACAATGAGCAGTTCTTC.

The chain uses TRBV2 and TRBJ2-1; D is possibly TRBD2 (5 bases). The CDR3 totals 12 residues. The ends were cut back, 3 bases at V and 5 bases at J, with 5 bases in the middle. The germline CDR1 and CDR2 sequences are SNHLY and FYNNEI. The CDR3 DNA sequence: TGTGCCAGCAGTGAGGAGGACAATGAGCAGTTCTTC. Residues: CASSEEDNEQFF.

This clonotype appeared once. The chain links TRBV9 to TRBJ2-7, with D unresolved. Germline V gene data show CDR1 as SGDLS and CDR2 as YYNGEE. Trimming left V 0 bases short and J 3 bases short, with 13 bases between. CDR3 length: 15 amino acids. The DNA of the CDR3 is TGTGCCAGCAGCGTAGCGGCAGGTAGAGGCTACGAGCAGTACTTC. Translated: CASSVAAGRGYEQYF.

In DNA form, the CDR3 reads TGTGCCAGCAGCCAAGTTCTGATGACCTATGGCTACACCTTC. Amino acids: CASSQVLMTYGYTF. The chain carries TRBV3-1 and TRBJ1-2, with D uncertain. The V gene's germline CDR1 is LGHDT and CDR2 YNNKEL (reference sequence). V gave up 1 base and J gave up 4 bases, with 10 bases separating them. The CDR3 consists of 14 residues.

The J gene is TRBJ1-6, the V gene TRBV7-6; no reliable D call. Germline V gene lookup returns CDR1 SGHVS and CDR2 FNYEAQ. Between the trimmed V and J ends, which lost 4 bases and 11 bases, there was a span of 15 bases. The CDR3 loop spans 14 amino acids. The CDR3 DNA reads TGTGCCAGCAGCTCCGACGGGGTTGGTACACCCCTCCACTTT. Its protein product is CASSSDGVGTPLHF.

This sequence joins TRBV3-1 and TRBJ2-2; D is unresolved. CDR3 length: 12 amino acids. Trimming shortened V by 3 bases and J by 7 bases, and 6 bases separated the two germline ends. The germline V gene has CDR1 LGHDT and CDR2 YNNKEL (reference sequence). The CDR3 spells CASSQSGGELFF. CDR3 bases: TGTGCCAGCAGCCAGTCAGGCGGGGAGCTGTTTTTT.

This rearrangement joins TRBV20-1 to TRBJ1-2; D not certain. Germline-derived CDR1 and CDR2 are DFQATT and SNEGSKA (reference sequence). The CDR3 covers 14 residues. Trimming removed 3 bases from V and 8 bases from J, with 19 bases in between. The CDR3: CSASREGGQDGYTF. The CDR3 DNA follows: TGCAGTGCTAGTCGCGAGGGAGGTCAGGACGGCTACACCTTC.

V and J are TRBV6-6 and TRBJ2-7, with TRBD2 matching 10 bases. This CDR3 is 13 amino acids long. V trimming: 7 bases; J trimming: 5 bases; junction bases outside the gene matches: 5. Germline-derived CDR1 and CDR2 are MNHNY and SVGAGI (reference sequence). CDR3 in DNA: TGTGCCAGCAAGAGCGGGGGGGCCCACGAGCAGTACTTC. Amino acid sequence: CASKSGGAHEQYF.

The chain couples TRBV29-1 to TRBJ2-3; 8 bases line up with TRBD1. Looked up from germline, CDR1 is SQVTM and CDR2 is ANQGSEA. Losses at the gene ends were 7 bases for V and 5 bases for J; bases not matched to a gene: 8. The CDR3 covers 13 residues. The CDR3 nucleotides read TGCAGCGGACTGGGACAGGTCGGAGATACGCAGTATTTT. This encodes CSGLGQVGDTQYF.

The chain joins TRBV7-8 to TRBJ2-7, with a tentative D call TRBD1 (5 bases). This CDR3 region has 14 residues. Germline V gene data show CDR1 as SGHVS and CDR2 as FQNEAQ. V was pared by 1 base and J by 3 bases, with 10 bases between. Here the CDR3 reads CASSLEDTHYEQYF. The CDR3 coding sequence is TGTGCCAGCAGCTTAGAGGACACGCACTACGAGCAGTACTTC. The full variable domain, in which reference TRBV7-8 and TRBJ2-7 provide the parts outside the CDR3, is GAGVSQSPRYKVAKRGQDVALRCDPISGHVSLFWYQQALGQGPEFLTYFQNEAQLDKSGLPSDRFFAERPEGSVSTLKIQRTQQEDSAVYLCASSLEDTHYEQYFGPGTRLTVT.

The rearrangement uses TRBV12-3 or TRBV12-4 and TRBJ2-1, with TRBD2 identical over 7 bases. The V gene end was trimmed by 6 bases and the J gene end by 2 bases; junction bases not matched to a gene: 7. The CDR3 covers 15 residues. The CDR3 reads CASRGFSGAYNEQFF. CDR3 nucleotides: TGTGCCAGCAGGGGTTTCAGCGGGGCCTACAATGAGCAGTTCTTC.

This clonotype was seen only a few times. This rearrangement joins TRBV30 to TRBJ1-1; 8 positions agree with TRBD1. The CDR3 contains 14 residues. The trim removed 4 bases at V and 1 base at J, leaving 5 bases unmatched. Germline assignment: CDR1 GTSNPN and CDR2 SVGIG (reference sequence). CDR3 in amino acids: CAWTVDRANTEAFF. Here the CDR3 DNA reads TGTGCCTGGACCGTGGACAGGGCGAACACTGAAGCTTTCTTT.

The CDR3: CASSLGGTNTGELFF. Here the CDR3 DNA reads TGTGCCAGCAGCTTGGGGGGGACTAACACCGGGGAGCTGTTTTTT. The chain carries TRBV5-4 and TRBJ2-2, with a possible D match to TRBD2 (6 bases). Germline V gives CDR1 SGHNT, CDR2 YYREEE (reference sequence). Between the trimmed V and J ends, which lost 0 bases and 2 bases, there was a span of 8 bases. CDR3 length equals 15 residues.

The chain employs TRBV20-1 and TRBJ2-5, with a weak D call TRBD2 (6 bases). V gave up 0 bases and J gave up 0 bases, with 11 bases separating them. This CDR3 comprises 15 residues. From germline, CDR1 is DFQATT and CDR2 SNEGSKA (reference sequence). The CDR3 here is CSARDGAGYQETQYF. The CDR3 DNA reads TGCAGTGCTAGAGATGGCGCGGGGTACCAAGAGACCCAGTACTTC.

This chain links TRBV12-3 or TRBV12-4 with TRBJ1-5, with no clear D. V was pared by 6 bases and J by 0 bases, with 3 bases between. The CDR3 loop spans 12 amino acids. The CDR3 nucleotides are TGTGCCAGCAGGGGTAGCAATCAGCCCCAGCATTTT. Its protein is CASRGSNQPQHF.